The present T cell receptor beta chain was sequenced within a study of blood T cell repertoires in COVID-19. Study as a whole: Acute-phase and convalescent COVID-19 samples originated in the United States, Italy and Spain. T cells, B-cell-depleted T cells, or PBMCs supplied cDNA or gDNA.

In the original workflow: By means of reference gene primer amplification, nucleated cell counts were estimated. Produced via immunoSEQ multiplex PCR; TCRdb's table is partial and in-frame only. Clone size and the V and J calls come from that table; the DNA yielded D and trimming. The profile shows approximately 390,000 clones, around 87% of them singletons. Enrolled during active infection, Seattle patients were then followed longitudinally. The sequencing sample was made of peripheral blood. The source is a woman aged 60-70 years with COVID-19, enrolled during active disease.

This CDR3 reads CASSLMGSGGTYEQYF. In DNA, the CDR3 is TGTGCCAGCAGCTTAATGGGTAGCGGGGGGACCTACGAGCAGTACTTC. The chain has TRBV7-3 and TRBJ2-7; TRBD2 matches 10 bases. The CDR3 totals 16 residues. The germline V gene has CDR1 SGHTA and CDR2 FQGTGA. V gave up 1 base and J gave up 2 bases; unmatched junction bases: 5.